This TCR beta chain was retrieved from a study of blood T cell repertoires in COVID-19. Study details: T cells, B-cell-depleted T cells, or PBMCs supplied cDNA or gDNA.

The CDR3 extends over 14 amino acids. CDR1 is SGHRS, CDR2 YFSETQ, per germline. The V and J ends lost 0 bases and 7 bases respectively, with 13 bases between them. The repertoire was sequenced with immunoSEQ multiplex PCR; TCRdb's copy has only in-frame clones and lacks some. The profile shows 180,000 or so clones, about 90% of them singletons. The origin of this receptor is a man between 35 and 55 years old with active or convalescent COVID-19. The sequenced sample was peripheral blood. The chain carries TRBV5-1 and TRBJ2-5; TRBD1 might be the D (6 bases). The CDR3 sequence: CASSLADSEGTQYF. CDR3 coding DNA: TGCGCCAGCAGCTTGGCGGACAGTGAAGGGACCCAGTACTTC. Combining the CDR3 with reference TRBV5-1 and TRBJ2-5 gives the whole variable domain KAGVTQTPRYLIKTRGQQVTLSCSPISGHRSVSWYQQTPGQGLQFLFEYFSETQRNKGNFPGRFSGRQFSNSRSEMNVSTLELGDSALYLCASSLADSEGTQYFGPGTRLLVL.